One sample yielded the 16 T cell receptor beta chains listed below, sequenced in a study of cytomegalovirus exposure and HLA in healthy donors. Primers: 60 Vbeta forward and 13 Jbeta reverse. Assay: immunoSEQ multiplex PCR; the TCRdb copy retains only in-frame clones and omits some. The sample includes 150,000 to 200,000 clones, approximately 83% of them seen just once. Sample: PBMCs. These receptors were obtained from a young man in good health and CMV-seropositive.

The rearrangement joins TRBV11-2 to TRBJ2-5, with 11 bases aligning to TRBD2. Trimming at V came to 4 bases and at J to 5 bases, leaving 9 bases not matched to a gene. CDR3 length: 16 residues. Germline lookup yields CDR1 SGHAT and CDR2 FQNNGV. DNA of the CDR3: TGTGCCAGCAGCTCGACGTTAGCGGGGGGGCAGGAGACCCAGTACTTC. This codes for CASSSTLAGGQETQYF.

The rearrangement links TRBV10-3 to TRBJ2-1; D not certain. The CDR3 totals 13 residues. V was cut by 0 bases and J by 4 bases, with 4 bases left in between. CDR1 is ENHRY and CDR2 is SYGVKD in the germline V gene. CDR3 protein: CAISESRYNEQFF. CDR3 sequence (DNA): TGTGCCATCAGTGAGTCGCGGTACAATGAGCAGTTCTTC.

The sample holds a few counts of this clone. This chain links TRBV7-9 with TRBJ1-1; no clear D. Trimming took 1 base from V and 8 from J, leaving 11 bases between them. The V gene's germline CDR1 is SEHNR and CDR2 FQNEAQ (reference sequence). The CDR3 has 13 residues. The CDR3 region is CASSLEEGTEAFF. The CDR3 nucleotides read TGTGCCAGCAGCTTAGAGGAGGGCACCGAAGCTTTCTTT.

CDR3 coding DNA: TGTGCCAGCAGCTTTGGAGGGTTGGTTGGCTACACCTTC. Amino acids: CASSFGGLVGYTF. This chain links TRBV11-2 with TRBJ1-2, with D uncertain. The length of the CDR3 is 13 residues. Trimming removed 3 bases at V and 7 bases at J, with 12 bases between. Per the germline V gene, CDR1 is SGHAT and CDR2 is FQNNGV. Filled out from reference TRBV11-2 and TRBJ1-2, the complete variable domain reads EAGVAQSPRYKIIEKRQSVAFWCNPISGHATLYWYQQILGQGPKLLIQFQNNGVVDDSQLPKDRFSAERLKGVDSTLKIQPAKLEDSAVYLCASSFGGLVGYTFGSGTRLTVV.

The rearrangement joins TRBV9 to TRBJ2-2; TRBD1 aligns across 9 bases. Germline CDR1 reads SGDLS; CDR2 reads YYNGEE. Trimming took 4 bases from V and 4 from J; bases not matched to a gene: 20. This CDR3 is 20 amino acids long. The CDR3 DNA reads TGTGCCAGCAGCCCCTTTGCCCGGGACAGGGAGGGGATGGGCACCGGGGAGCTGTTTTTT. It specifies CASSPFARDREGMGTGELFF.

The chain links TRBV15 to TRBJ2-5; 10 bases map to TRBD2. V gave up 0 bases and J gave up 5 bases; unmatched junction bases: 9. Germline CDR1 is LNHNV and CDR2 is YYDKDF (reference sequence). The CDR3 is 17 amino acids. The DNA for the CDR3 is TGTGCCACCAGCAGAGATGAGAGCGGGGGGGCCGGGGAGACCCAGTACTTC. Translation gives CATSRDESGGAGETQYF.

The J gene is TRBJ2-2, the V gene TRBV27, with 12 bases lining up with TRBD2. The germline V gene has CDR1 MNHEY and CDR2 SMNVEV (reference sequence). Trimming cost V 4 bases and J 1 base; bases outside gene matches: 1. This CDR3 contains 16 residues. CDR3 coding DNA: TGTGCCAGCAGTTGGGGACTAGCGGGGAACACCGGGGAGCTGTTTTTT. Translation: CASSWGLAGNTGELFF.

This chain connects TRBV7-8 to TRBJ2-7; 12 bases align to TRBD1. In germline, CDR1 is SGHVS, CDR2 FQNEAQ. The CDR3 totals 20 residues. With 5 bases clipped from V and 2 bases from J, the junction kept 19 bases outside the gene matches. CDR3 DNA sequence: TGTGCCAGCAGCAAAACTTACGGGACAGGGGGCGCTTTTTTGACCTACGAGCAGTACTTC. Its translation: CASSKTYGTGGAFLTYEQYF.

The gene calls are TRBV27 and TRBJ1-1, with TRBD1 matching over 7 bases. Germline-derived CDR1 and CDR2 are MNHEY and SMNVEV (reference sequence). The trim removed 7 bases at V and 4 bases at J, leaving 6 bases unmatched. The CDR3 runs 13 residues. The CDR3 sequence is CASTPGGSTEAFF. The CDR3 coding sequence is TGTGCCAGCACCCCAGGGGGGAGCACTGAAGCTTTCTTT.

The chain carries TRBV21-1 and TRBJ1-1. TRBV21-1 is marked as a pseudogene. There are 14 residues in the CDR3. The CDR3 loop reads CASSKVGRDTEAFF. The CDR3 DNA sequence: TGTGCCAGCAGCAAAGTCGGGAGGGACACTGAAGCTTTCTTT.

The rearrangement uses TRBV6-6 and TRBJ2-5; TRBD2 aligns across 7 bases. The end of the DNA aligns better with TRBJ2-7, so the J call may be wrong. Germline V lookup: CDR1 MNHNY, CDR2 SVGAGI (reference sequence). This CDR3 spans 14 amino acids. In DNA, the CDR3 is TGTGCCAGCACCGAGACTAGCAAATCCTACGAGCAGTACTTC. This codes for CASTETSKSYEQYF.

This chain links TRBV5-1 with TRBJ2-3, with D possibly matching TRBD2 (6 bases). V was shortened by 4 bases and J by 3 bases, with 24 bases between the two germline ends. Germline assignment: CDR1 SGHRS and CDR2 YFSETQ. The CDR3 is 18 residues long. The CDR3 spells CASSPGERALPWTDTQYF. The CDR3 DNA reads TGCGCCAGCAGCCCAGGCGAGCGGGCCTTACCCTGGACAGATACGCAGTATTTT.

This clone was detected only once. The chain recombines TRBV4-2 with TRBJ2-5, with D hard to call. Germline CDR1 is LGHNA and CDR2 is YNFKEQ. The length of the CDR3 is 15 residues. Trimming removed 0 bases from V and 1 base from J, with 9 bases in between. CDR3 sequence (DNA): TGTGCCAGCAGCCAAGACGGTCTAAGCCAAGAGACCCAGTACTTC. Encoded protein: CASSQDGLSQETQYF.

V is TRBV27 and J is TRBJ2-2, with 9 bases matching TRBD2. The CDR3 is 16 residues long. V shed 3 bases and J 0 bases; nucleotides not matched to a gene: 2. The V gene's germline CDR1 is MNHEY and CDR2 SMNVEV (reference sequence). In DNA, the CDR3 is TGTGCCAGCAGTTTGCGACTAGCGGCGAACACCGGGGAGCTGTTTTTT. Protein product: CASSLRLAANTGELFF.

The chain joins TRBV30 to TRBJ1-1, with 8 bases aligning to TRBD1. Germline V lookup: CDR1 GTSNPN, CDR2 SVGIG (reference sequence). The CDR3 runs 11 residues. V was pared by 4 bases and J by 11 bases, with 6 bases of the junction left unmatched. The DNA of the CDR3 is TGTGCCTGGACGCAGGGGGCCTTGGCTTTCTTT. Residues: CAWTQGALAFF.

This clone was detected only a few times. The CDR3 DNA is TGTGCCAGCAGCTCGACTAGCGGGGGGGAAAATGAGCAGTTCTTC. It codes for CASSSTSGGENEQFF. The chain combines TRBV7-9 with TRBJ2-1; 14 bases line up with TRBD2. The CDR3 has 15 residues. The ends lost 4 bases at V and 7 bases at J; junction bases unmatched: 3. Germline lookup yields CDR1 SEHNR and CDR2 FQNEAQ (reference sequence).